In this sample, the clone carrying this T cell receptor beta chain turned up a few times. The germline V gene has CDR1 SEHNR and CDR2 FQNEAQ (reference sequence). The CDR3 contains 10 residues. Trimming took 5 bases from V and 6 from J, leaving 5 bases between them. The data stem from a study of blood T cell repertoires in COVID-19. Across the study: The United States, Italy and Spain supplied acute and convalescent COVID-19 samples. T cells, B-cell-depleted T cells, or PBMCs supplied cDNA or gDNA.

The Seattle patients, enrolled during active infection, were followed longitudinally. In the authors' workflow: Counts of nucleated cells, estimated from reference gene primer amplification, were obtained. The repertoire was sequenced with immunoSEQ multiplex PCR; TCRdb's copy has only in-frame clones and lacks some. From that table come the V and J calls and clone size; the DNA was used to work out D and trimming. The top ten clones hold 9% to 12% of a sample with over 150,000 clones, 85% to 90% of them seen once. This chain joins TRBV7-9 and TRBJ2-7; D ambiguous. The receptor was isolated from a woman in her seventies with COVID-19, enrolled during active disease. The specimen sequenced was peripheral blood. CDR3 in amino acids: CASSTREQYF. CDR3 coding DNA: TGTGCCAGCAGCACGCGCGAGCAGTACTTC.